The clone carrying this T cell receptor (beta chain) occurred a few times. The antigen remains unidentified. The record originates from a study of blood T cells in healthy people across ages. Study summary: About one barcoded beta molecule per two T cells was captured by template switching. The study's findings and limits: Estimates of diversity drawn from one million T cells were considered underestimates. Since the PBMCs were unsorted, naive and antigen-experienced cells could not be conclusively compared. Fewer expanded clones and more diversity marked long-lived versus aged donors.

For the second PCR, which ran for about 7 to 11 cycles, a sample-barcoded 5' primer and a J-beta primer mix were used. TCRdb processed the 5' RACE reads anew with MiXCR; each CDR3 protein has one entry. The table records some 1,000,000 distinct CDR3 sequences, about 25% of them present only once. The CDR3 loop spans 14 amino acids. The V gene's germline CDR1 is MGHRA and CDR2 YSYEKL. V lost 1 base to trimming and J lost 6 bases; unmatched junction nucleotides: 6. The same data also contributed to another study, on T cells of mothers and their children.

Specimen: blood. This chain links TRBV4-1 with TRBJ2-7; 7 nucleotides align to TRBD2. The sequence came from a girl aged 2 to 9 in good health. For the CDR3, the DNA is TGCGCCAGCAGCCAAGCAACGGGAGGAAGCGAGCAGTACTTC. This gives the protein CASSQATGGSEQYF.